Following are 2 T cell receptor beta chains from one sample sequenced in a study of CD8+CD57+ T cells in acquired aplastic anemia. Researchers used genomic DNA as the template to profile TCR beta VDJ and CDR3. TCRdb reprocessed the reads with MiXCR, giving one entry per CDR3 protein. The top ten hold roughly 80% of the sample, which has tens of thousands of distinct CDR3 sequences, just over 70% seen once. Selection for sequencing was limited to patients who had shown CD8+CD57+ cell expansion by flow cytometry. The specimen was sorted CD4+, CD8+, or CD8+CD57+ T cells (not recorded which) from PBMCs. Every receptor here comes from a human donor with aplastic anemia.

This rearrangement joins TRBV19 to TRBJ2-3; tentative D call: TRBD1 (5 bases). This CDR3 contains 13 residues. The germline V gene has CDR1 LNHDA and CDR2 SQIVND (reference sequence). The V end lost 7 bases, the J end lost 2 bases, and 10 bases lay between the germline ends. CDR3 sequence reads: CASKVRDTDTQYF. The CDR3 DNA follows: TGTGCCAGTAAAGTCAGGGACACAGATACGCAGTATTTT.

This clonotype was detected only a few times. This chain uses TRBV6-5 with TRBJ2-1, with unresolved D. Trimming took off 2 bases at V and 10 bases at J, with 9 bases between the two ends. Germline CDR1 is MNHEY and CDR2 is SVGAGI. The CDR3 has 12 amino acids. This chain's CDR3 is CASSYSSWEQFF. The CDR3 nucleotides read TGTGCCAGCAGTTACAGTTCATGGGAGCAGTTCTTC.